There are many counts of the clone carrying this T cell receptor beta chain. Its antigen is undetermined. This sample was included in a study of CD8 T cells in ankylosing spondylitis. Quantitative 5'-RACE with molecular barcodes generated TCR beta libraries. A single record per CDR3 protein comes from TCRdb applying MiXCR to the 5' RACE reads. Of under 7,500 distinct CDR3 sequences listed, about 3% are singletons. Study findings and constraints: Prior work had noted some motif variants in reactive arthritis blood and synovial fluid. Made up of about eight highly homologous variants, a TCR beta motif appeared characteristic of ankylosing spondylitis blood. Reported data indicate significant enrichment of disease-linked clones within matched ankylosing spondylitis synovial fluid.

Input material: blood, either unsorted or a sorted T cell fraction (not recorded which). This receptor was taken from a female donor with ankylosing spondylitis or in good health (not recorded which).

In DNA, the CDR3 is TGTGCCAGCAGCGTAGAGGACGCCCGCACAGATACGCAGTATTTT. This gives the protein CASSVEDARTDTQYF. The gene calls are TRBV9 and TRBJ2-3; D gene uncertain. Trimming cost V 0 bases and J 1 base, with 9 bases left between them. The V gene's germline CDR1 is SGDLS and CDR2 YYNGEE. This CDR3 is built from 15 residues.